This record covers a single T cell receptor (beta chain). The antigen this receptor binds is unknown. Base qualities are missing; no much larger clone stands one base away. These data are taken from a study of blood T cell repertoires in COVID-19 (dated by TCRdb to 2019 to 2021). About the full investigation: Samples from collaborators originated in the United States, Italy and Spain and spanned both the acute and convalescent phases of COVID-19. The samples were drawn from the first 160 participants of the ongoing ImmuneRACE study and from 950 to 1,500 subjects provided by 6 global collaborators. Where available, HLA class I and class II types were taken from metadata supplied by the sample provider and were not determined by assay-based typing. The sample metadata nearly always contained a de-identified subject ID, COVID-19 status, age in years and sex. The material from the prospective study consisted of cDNA or gDNA derived from T cells, B-cell-depleted T cells, or PBMCs. A freely available public database, intended as a resource for researchers studying the immune response to SARS-CoV-2, is where the repertoires were released. Subjects who had been exposed to COVID-19, were actively infected with it, or had recovered from it provided the deeply sampled blood TCRbeta repertoires that made up the dataset. The full study reports these points: The quantity of clinical and demographic metadata differed by source and by participant and was supplied without curation.

The collaborating institutions used their own protocols to collect whole blood in K2EDTA tubes. For TCRbeta analysis, collaborators shipped samples in one of three forms: frozen whole blood, isolated PBMCs, or DNA extracted from either of those sample types. V is pared back by 3 bases and J by 4 bases, with 12 bases lying between the germline termini. CDR1 LGHNA and CDR2 YNFKEQ were looked up in the germline V gene. From cysteine to phenylalanine, the CDR3 is 15 amino acids long. Left in the record is the CDR3 DNA by itself, 45 bases read in frame from the first base. TCRbeta CDR3 regions were amplified from genomic DNA using the immunoSEQ Assay, a bias-controlled multiplex PCR. Regarding the original processing steps: The number of nucleated cells in each sample was estimated by amplification of reference gene primers within the assay. Sequence reads were collapsed and filtered to measure the absolute abundance of every unique TCRbeta CDR3 rearrangement. For each sample, productive Simpson clonality was calculated as the square root of Simpson's diversity index over productive rearrangements. The source is immuneACCESS, and TCRdb retained only in-frame sequences with V and J called. Part of the clones is not carried over; for the studies checked, unresolved V genes explain less than half of this, and the remainder is unexplained. The DNA gave D and trimming, while V, J and clone size come from that table. The sample table contains about 59,000 clones; only one count was recorded for approximately 92% of them. Approximately 15% of the sample is held by the ten biggest clonotypes.

The receptor was isolated from a man at least 80 years old with acute or convalescent COVID-19. The specimen sequenced was peripheral blood. The chain joins TRBV4-2 to TRBJ2-2; a weak D assignment points to TRBD1 (7 bases agree). The CDR3 region reads CASSQEGQLTGELFF. The bases read TGTGCCAGCAGCCAGGAGGGACAGCTCACCGGGGAGCTGTTTTTT.